The 24 T cell receptor beta chains presented below share a single source sample, sequenced in a study of regulatory T cells in long-lasting Graves disease. Arm-PCR of CDR3 regions and iRepertoire HTBI primers were the basis on which TCR beta libraries were built. One entry per CDR3 protein, called by TCRdb with MiXCR from the multiplex PCR reads. The sample includes some 420,000 distinct CDR3 sequences, under 25% of them seen just once. Time point denoted: persistent/refractory GD, antithyroid drugs over 5 years with positive TRAb. The TCR library used RNA extracted from PBMCs. Source: peripheral blood mononuclear cells (PBMCs), taken when the disease was refractory, from a patient treated with antithyroid drugs. These TCRs come from a female donor with Graves disease.

V and J are TRBV19 and TRBJ2-7; 8 bases map to TRBD1. Germline CDR1 LNHDA, CDR2 SQIVND (reference sequence). The CDR3 is 15 amino acids. J lost 4 bases, V lost 1 base, and 6 bases had no gene match. Here the CDR3 DNA reads TGTGCCAGTAGTATAGGGGCAGGGGGCGTTTACGAGCAGTACTTC. The encoded protein is CASSIGAGGVYEQYF.

This clonotype was seen a handful of times. The V call is TRBV19, the J call TRBJ2-7; a possible D gene is TRBD2 (6 bases). This CDR3 has 13 amino acids. Looked up from germline, CDR1 is LNHDA and CDR2 is SQIVND (reference sequence). Trimming took off 6 bases at V and 4 bases at J, with 13 bases between the two ends. This CDR3 reads CASSWGVDYEQYF. The DNA of the CDR3 is TGTGCCAGTAGCTGGGGGGTGGATTACGAGCAGTACTTC.

In this sample, this clonotype turned up a few times. This sequence joins TRBV3-1 and TRBJ2-2; 7 bases fit TRBD1. Germline CDR1 is LGHDT and CDR2 is YNNKEL (reference sequence). CDR3 size: 15 residues. The trim removed 4 bases at V and 4 bases at J, leaving 6 bases unmatched. The DNA for the CDR3 is TGTGCCAGCAGCCGAGGGACAGTAGTCACCGGGGAGCTGTTTTTT. This codes for CASSRGTVVTGELFF.

The chain recombines TRBV6-5 with TRBJ2-1; D unclear. The germline V gene encodes CDR1 MNHEY and CDR2 SVGAGI. V lost 2 bases to trimming and J lost 0 bases, with 14 bases between them. This CDR3 region has 17 residues. DNA of the CDR3: TGTGCCAGCAGTTACGGCGTCTCCTTGAGCTCCTACAATGAGCAGTTCTTC. Its translation is CASSYGVSLSSYNEQFF.

There are many counts of this clonotype. The chain couples TRBV12-3 or TRBV12-4 to TRBJ1-1; 8 nucleotides line up with TRBD1. There are 15 residues in the CDR3. Unmatched junction bases numbered 12, after V lost 7 bases and J lost 5 bases. The CDR3 is CASTSQGGRGTEAFF. The CDR3 region has the DNA TGTGCCAGCACATCACAGGGGGGACGTGGGACTGAAGCTTTCTTT.

This clonotype was recorded many times. The V gene is TRBV29-1, the J gene TRBJ2-7; D remains ambiguous. With 2 bases removed from V and 5 bases from J, the gap between germline ends came to 10 bases. Germline V gene lookup returns CDR1 SQVTM and CDR2 ANQGSEA. This CDR3 spans 12 amino acids. The CDR3 DNA reads as TGCAGCGTTGAAAAAGGGATCGACGAGCAGTACTTC. Translating it yields CSVEKGIDEQYF.

This clonotype has more than one count but fewer than ten. This chain links TRBV20-1 with TRBJ1-4; maybe TRBD1 (5 bases). Germline values: CDR1 DFQATT, CDR2 SNEGSKA (reference sequence). CDR3 length equals 14 residues. V was pared by 2 bases and J by 3 bases, with 10 bases between. The CDR3 loop reads CSARSRVANEKLFF. CDR3 DNA sequence: TGCAGTGCTAGAAGCAGGGTTGCTAATGAAAAACTGTTTTTT.

The genes are TRBV6-1 and TRBJ1-2, with 7 bases matching TRBD1. Unmatched junction bases numbered 10, after V lost 6 bases and J lost 9 bases. Germline CDR1 reads MNHNS; CDR2 reads SASEGT. The CDR3 consists of 13 residues. CDR3 bases: TGTGCCAGCAGACCCGGGACAGTTCCTAGCTACACCTTC. It specifies CASRPGTVPSYTF.

This clonotype was detected ten times or more. V and J are TRBV7-2 and TRBJ1-1; no reliable D call. With 2 bases removed from V and 0 bases from J, the gap between germline ends came to 10 bases. The CDR3 length is 15 residues. Germline-derived CDR1 and CDR2 are SGHTA and FQGNSA. CDR3 bases: TGTGCCAGCAGCTTAAAACGAGCCATGAACACTGAAGCTTTCTTT. Translating it yields CASSLKRAMNTEAFF.

V usage is TRBV19 and J usage is TRBJ1-2; possible D gene TRBD1, 5 bases. Germline assignment: CDR1 LNHDA and CDR2 SQIVND (reference sequence). Trimming cost V 7 bases and J 6 bases, with 15 bases left between them. The CDR3 sequence is 13 residues long. The CDR3 sequence is CASNQQGTDGYTF. The CDR3 coding sequence is TGTGCCAGTAACCAGCAGGGTACCGATGGCTACACCTTC.

The sample holds many counts of this clonotype. V and J are TRBV28 and TRBJ1-5; 7 nucleotides align to TRBD1. V trimming: 3 bases; J trimming: 4 bases; junction bases outside the gene matches: 9. The germline gives CDR1 MDHEN, CDR2 SYDVKM. The CDR3 totals 16 residues. The chain's CDR3 is CASSFIPGQANQPQHF. CDR3 nucleotide sequence: TGTGCCAGCAGTTTCATACCAGGACAGGCGAATCAGCCCCAGCATTTT.

The rearrangement links TRBV9 to TRBJ1-2; no clear D. The V end was cut by 0 bases, the J end by 0 bases, with 9 bases between. Looked up from germline, CDR1 is SGDLS and CDR2 is YYNGEE. This CDR3 is built from 15 residues. The CDR3 DNA is TGTGCCAGCAGCGTAGCGTCAGGAGCTAACTATGGCTACACCTTC. Amino acids: CASSVASGANYGYTF. Together with reference TRBV9 and TRBJ1-2, the CDR3 gives the full variable domain: DSGVTQTPKHLITATGQRVTLRCSPRSGDLSVYWYQQSLDQGLQFLIQYYNGEERAKGNILERFSAQQFPDLHSELNLSSLELGDSALYFCASSVASGANYGYTFGSGTRLTVV.

In its sample, this clonotype was seen many times. The chain has TRBV28 and TRBJ2-7; TRBD1 aligns across 8 bases. The V gene end was trimmed by 7 bases and the J gene end by 6 bases; junction bases not matched to a gene: 8. This CDR3 region has 13 residues. The germline gives CDR1 MDHEN, CDR2 SYDVKM. CDR3 DNA sequence: TGTGCCAGCACTCGTCAGGGGGCTGCCGAGCAGTACTTC. This sequence encodes CASTRQGAAEQYF.

This chain joins TRBV28 and TRBJ1-2; D ambiguous. The CDR3 is made up of 14 amino acids. Trimming shortened V by 6 bases and J by 5 bases, and 16 bases separated the two germline ends. Per germline, CDR1 MDHEN and CDR2 SYDVKM. The CDR3 loop reads CASSTGRWIYGYTF. CDR3 bases: TGTGCCAGCAGCACCGGGAGATGGATTTATGGCTACACCTTC.

Ten or more counts support this clonotype. This chain's CDR3 is CASSRDFQETQYF. CDR3 sequence (DNA): TGTGCCAGCAGTCGGGACTTCCAAGAGACCCAGTACTTC. J is TRBJ2-5 and V is TRBV6-2 or TRBV6-3, with D possibly matching TRBD2 (6 bases). Germline assignment: CDR1 MNHEY and CDR2 SVGEGT. V lost 5 bases and J lost 1, with 8 bases in between. The CDR3 covers 13 residues.

This clonotype was detected only a few times. The rearrangement joins TRBV2 to TRBJ2-1; tentatively, D is TRBD2 (7 bases). The germline V and J ends were trimmed by 7 bases and 5 bases, with 18 bases remaining between them. Germline CDR1 SNHLY, CDR2 FYNNEI. CDR3 length: 15 amino acids. CDR3 sequence: CASIKGGGLDNEQFF. CDR3 DNA: TGTGCCAGCATCAAGGGGGGGGGGTTGGACAATGAGCAGTTCTTC. Full variable domain (rest looked up from reference TRBV2 and TRBJ2-1): EPEVTQTPSHQVTQMGQEVILRCVPISNHLYFYWYRQILGQKVEFLVSFYNNEISEKSEIFDDQFSVERPDGSNFTLKIRSTKLEDSAMYFCASIKGGGLDNEQFFGPGTRLTVL.

V gene TRBV7-2 combines with J gene TRBJ2-7; D possibly corresponds to TRBD2 (6 bases). The CDR3 length is 15 residues. V lost 0 bases and J 3 bases, leaving 12 bases between the germline ends. Germline V CDR1 and CDR2: SGHTA, FQGNSA. Here the CDR3 reads CASSLAEGTIYEQYF. The CDR3 DNA reads TGTGCCAGCAGCTTAGCGGAGGGTACTATCTACGAGCAGTACTTC.

This chain links TRBV13 with TRBJ1-1; a possible D gene is TRBD1 (6 bases). V dropped 0 bases and J dropped 3 bases, with 14 bases sitting between them. The CDR3 consists of 16 residues. Germline CDR1 and CDR2: PRHDT and FYEKMQ (reference sequence). CDR3: CASSLGGGGFDTEAFF. CDR3 coding DNA: TGTGCCAGCAGCTTAGGGGGAGGGGGTTTCGACACTGAAGCTTTCTTT.

This clonotype was picked up many times. CDR3 DNA sequence: TGTGCCACAACGCAGGGGATTGGCTACACCTTC. Amino acid sequence: CATTQGIGYTF. This chain uses TRBV28 with TRBJ1-2; the D gene is possibly TRBD1 (6 bases). CDR3 length equals 11 residues. Trimming removed 10 bases at V and 7 bases at J, with 13 bases between. CDR1 MDHEN and CDR2 SYDVKM come from the germline V gene.

V gene TRBV27 combines with J gene TRBJ1-5; D is perhaps TRBD1 (5 bases). CDR1 is MNHEY, CDR2 SMNVEV, per germline (reference sequence). There are 13 residues in the CDR3. Trimming took 8 bases from V and 3 from J, leaving 11 bases between them. CDR3 coding DNA: TGTGCCAGCGGATGGGGGAACAATCAGCCCCAGCATTTT. It specifies CASGWGNNQPQHF.

This clonotype has a count of ten or more. The chain joins TRBV7-2 to TRBJ1-4; D perhaps matches TRBD1 (5 bases). Trimming shortened V by 1 base and J by 1 base, and 7 bases separated the two germline ends. This CDR3 comprises 15 residues. Germline V gene lookup returns CDR1 SGHTA and CDR2 FQGNSA. CDR3: CASSLVGGTNEKLFF. DNA of the CDR3: TGTGCCAGCAGCTTAGTTGGGGGAACTAATGAAAAACTGTTTTTT.

This clonotype showed up many times. Here the CDR3 reads CASRPGTGVGAGYTF. The CDR3 DNA reads TGTGCCAGCAGGCCCGGGACAGGGGTCGGTGCTGGCTACACCTTC. The chain recombines TRBV12-3 or TRBV12-4 with TRBJ1-2; the match to TRBD1 covers 10 bases. The CDR3 covers 15 residues. The J segment lost 7 bases and the V segment lost 6 bases, leaving 11 bases of the junction unmatched.

To note about this clonotype: A much more abundant neighbour one base away suggests this may be a read error. The chain uses TRBV28 and TRBJ2-2, with TRBD2 matching 7 bases. Trimming removed 8 bases from V and 5 bases from J; junction bases left unmatched: 8. In germline, CDR1 is MDHEN, CDR2 SYDVKM. The CDR3 consists of 14 residues. The CDR3 loop is CASGIGGLTGELFF. The DNA for the CDR3 is TGTGCCAGCGGGATCGGGGGGTTGACCGGGGAGCTGTTTTTT.

The genes are TRBV11-3 and TRBJ2-3; 12 nucleotides line up with TRBD2. V dropped 4 bases and J dropped 2; count of bases not matched to a gene: 13. This CDR3 is built from 19 residues. Germline-derived CDR1 and CDR2 are SGHNT and YENEEA. The CDR3 bases are TGTGCCAGCAGCTCCTGCCTATCCGGGACTAGCGGGCTCACAGATACGCAGTATTTT. Translating it yields CASSSCLSGTSGLTDTQYF.